This is a list of T cell receptor beta chains from one sample in a study of technical replicates of blood from a few donors. Generated by immunoSEQ multiplex PCR, the TCRdb table keeps only in-frame clones and is missing some. The repertoire holds about 56,000 clones, with almost 95% as singletons. The sequenced sample consisted of PBMCs. The receptor set was obtained from a human donor in good health. Some clones in this sample may be carry-over from other donors' samples. Both conserved end residues are part of each CDR3. A D gene is named only where the DNA matches it firmly. Where a row states a size, it is once, few, many or the class of an expanded clone; other rows omit it.

j_call v_call cdr3_length clone_size d_call cdr3_aa cdr3_nt
TRBJ2-1 TRBV7-2 15 - TRBD2 CASSLVVTGGYEQFF TGTGCCAGCAGCTTAGTAGTAACGGGGGGGTATGAGCAGTTCTTC
TRBJ2-5 TRBV7-9 14 once - CASSPKQGSETQYF TGTGCCAGCAGCCCCAAACAGGGTTCGGAGACCCAGTACTTC
TRBJ2-3 TRBV5-1 14 - TRBD2 CASSVGLAVDTQYF TGCGCCAGCAGCGTAGGACTAGCGGTAGATACGCAGTATTTT
TRBJ2-5 TRBV7-9 14 - - CASSLEPGIETQYF TGTGCCAGCAGCTTAGAGCCAGGGATTGAGACCCAGTACTTC
TRBJ2-5 TRBV5-4 15 few - CASSSGPAAQETQYF TGTGCCAGCAGCTCCGGGCCAGCGGCACAAGAGACCCAGTACTTC
TRBJ2-1 TRBV27 15 - TRBD2 CASSLELAGYNEQFF TGTGCCAGCAGTTTAGAACTAGCGGGGTACAATGAGCAGTTCTTC
TRBJ1-1 TRBV5-1 17 - TRBD1 CASSYADRGWNGLEAFF TGCGCCAGCAGTTACGCAGACAGGGGGTGGAACGGCCTTGAAGCTTTCTTT
TRBJ2-3 TRBV9 15 - - CASSGGTVRGDTQYF TGTGCCAGCAGCGGCGGGACGGTCCGGGGAGATACGCAGTATTTT
TRBJ1-3 TRBV7-2 15 - - CASSLGQGSGNTIYF TGTGCCAGCAGCTTAGGGCAGGGCTCTGGAAACACCATATATTTT
TRBJ1-1 TRBV19 17 - - CASREGLWTDLNTEAFF TGTGCCAGTAGGGAGGGCCTCTGGACCGACCTGAACACTGAAGCTTTCTTT
TRBJ2-5 TRBV7-2 17 - TRBD2 CASSLVLAGGLSETQYF TGTGCCAGCAGCTTAGTTCTAGCGGGGGGGCTATCAGAGACCCAGTACTTC
TRBJ1-3 TRBV5-6 13 - - CASSFLSGNTIYF TGTGCCAGCAGCTTCCTATCTGGAAACACCATATATTTT
TRBJ2-7 TRBV30 13 - TRBD2 CAWSGTSGSEQYF TGTGCCTGGAGTGGGACTAGCGGGAGCGAGCAGTACTTC
TRBJ1-5 TRBV7-8 15 - - CASSLEIRSNQPQHF TGTGCCAGCAGCTTAGAGATTCGGAGCAATCAGCCCCAGCATTTT
TRBJ2-3 TRBV9 14 - TRBD1 CASSDQGAADTQYF TGTGCCAGCAGCGACCAGGGGGCCGCAGATACGCAGTATTTT
TRBJ2-5 TRBV5-1 14 - TRBD2 CASSSGGGGETQYF TGCGCCAGCAGCTCCGGGGGGGGCGGAGAGACCCAGTACTTC
TRBJ2-7 TRBV7-9 16 - TRBD1 CASSLIFARGLGEQYF TGTGCCAGCAGCTTAATTTTCGCGAGGGGGCTAGGAGAGCAGTACTTC
TRBJ1-4 TRBV9 15 few - CASSYTGTPNEKLFF TGTGCCAGCAGCTACACCGGGACACCTAATGAAAAACTGTTTTTT
TRBJ2-6 TRBV5-1 16 - - CASSLGQHSGANVLTF TGCGCCAGCAGCTTGGGACAGCACTCTGGGGCCAACGTCCTGACTTTC
TRBJ2-3 TRBV7-2 16 - TRBD2 CASSLLAGGSTDTQYF TGTGCCAGCAGCTTGCTAGCGGGGGGGAGCACAGATACGCAGTATTTT
TRBJ2-2 TRBV9 17 - TRBD2 CASSPISAGESTGELFF TGTGCCAGCAGCCCCATCTCGGCGGGAGAGTCCACCGGGGAGCTGTTTTTT
TRBJ2-7 TRBV5-4 15 - TRBD2 CASSTGLAGSYEQYF TGTGCCAGCAGCACGGGACTAGCGGGATCCTACGAGCAGTACTTC
TRBJ2-7 TRBV5-1 14 - TRBD1 CASSWGQGLYEQYF TGCGCCAGCAGCTGGGGACAGGGGTTGTACGAGCAGTACTTC
TRBJ2-3 TRBV7-3 14 once - CARNRTEVGDTQYF TGTGCCAGGAACCGGACTGAGGTTGGGGATACGCAGTATTTT
TRBJ2-5 TRBV14 18 - - CASSQDRPGAHHQETQYF TGTGCCAGCAGCCAAGATAGGCCAGGGGCTCATCACCAAGAGACCCAGTACTTC
TRBJ2-1 TRBV28 13 - TRBD1 CASSTDRSNEQFF TGTGCCAGCAGTACGGACAGGTCGAATGAGCAGTTCTTC
TRBJ1-2 TRBV2 12 - - CASSVLGLGYTF TGTGCCAGCAGTGTTTTGGGCCTTGGCTACACCTTC
TRBJ2-3 TRBV7-9 16 - TRBD2 CASSSTSGGIADTQYF TGTGCCAGCAGCTCGACTAGCGGGGGGATCGCAGATACGCAGTATTTT
TRBJ2-5 TRBV11-3 15 - TRBD2 CASSLGLAGVETQYF TGTGCCAGCAGCTTAGGGCTAGCGGGAGTGGAGACCCAGTACTTC
TRBJ2-3 TRBV6-4 11 - - CASSAGDFQYF TGTGCCAGCAGCGCCGGGGACTTTCAGTATTTT
TRBJ2-7 TRBV6-5 15 - TRBD1 CASSYPRDDRGEQYF TGTGCCAGCAGTTACCCCCGGGACGACAGGGGCGAGCAGTACTTC
TRBJ2-5 TRBV19 13 - TRBD2 CASPSGGQETQYF TGTGCCAGTCCTAGCGGGGGACAAGAGACCCAGTACTTC
TRBJ2-5 TRBV5-5 15 - - CASSLAAVPEGTQYF TGTGCCAGCAGCTTGGCCGCCGTCCCGGAGGGGACCCAGTACTTC
TRBJ2-3 TRBV7-8 16 - TRBD2 CASSQSGSGSGDTQYF TGTGCCAGCAGCCAGTCTGGGAGCGGGAGCGGAGATACGCAGTATTTT
TRBJ2-2 TRBV7-9 14 - - CASSLGGGPGELFF TGTGCCAGCAGCTTAGGCGGGGGCCCCGGGGAGCTGTTTTTT
TRBJ1-1 TRBV6-6 12 - - CASSDLTAEAFF TGTGCCAGCAGTGATTTGACAGCTGAAGCTTTCTTT